The 7 T cell receptor beta chains below were found in one sample sequenced in a study of neurological immune-mediated disorders. Via MiXCR, TCRdb re-called the 5' RACE reads, giving one row per CDR3 protein. Altogether roughly 25,000 distinct CDR3 sequences are present, roughly 6.3% being singletons, with the ten largest covering 4% to 5.5%. Sequenced sample: PBMCs. These receptor sequences come from a woman between 35 and 50 years old in good health.

The V and J genes are TRBV5-1 and TRBJ1-1, with D tentatively TRBD1 (5 bases). Between the trimmed V and J ends, which lost 2 bases and 6 bases, there was a span of 11 bases. Per germline, CDR1 SGHRS and CDR2 YFSETQ. This CDR3 comprises 13 residues. The CDR3 sequence is CASSLNGAAEAFF. The CDR3 nucleotides read TGCGCCAGCAGCTTAAACGGGGCGGCTGAAGCTTTCTTT. Looking up the rest from reference TRBV5-1 and TRBJ1-1 gives the full variable domain: KAGVTQTPRYLIKTRGQQVTLSCSPISGHRSVSWYQQTPGQGLQFLFEYFSETQRNKGNFPGRFSGRQFSNSRSEMNVSTLELGDSALYLCASSLNGAAEAFFGQGTRLTVV.

This clonotype was observed many times. The V and J genes are TRBV29-1 and TRBJ2-7, with D hard to call. V was clipped by 4 bases and J by 0 bases, with 4 bases between them. From germline, CDR1 is SQVTM and CDR2 ANQGSEA. The CDR3 has 11 residues. The CDR3 loop is CSVVTSYEQYF. DNA for the CDR3: TGCAGCGTTGTGACCTCCTACGAGCAGTACTTC.

This clonotype was found many times. The chain combines TRBV7-2 with TRBJ1-5, with D possibly matching TRBD1 (6 bases). V lost 4 bases and J 6 bases, leaving 16 bases between the germline ends. Germline V lookup: CDR1 SGHTA, CDR2 FQGNSA. The CDR3 is 15 residues long. The DNA for the CDR3 is TGTGCCAGCAGCTCGGTGACAGGCGCGGGTCAGCCCCAGCATTTT. It codes for CASSSVTGAGQPQHF.

This clonotype was seen many times. The J gene is TRBJ2-2, the V gene TRBV9; no definite D call. The CDR3 loop spans 15 amino acids. The V end was cut by 0 bases, the J end by 2 bases, with 8 bases between. Germline-derived CDR1 and CDR2 are SGDLS and YYNGEE. The CDR3 region has the DNA TGTGCCAGCAGCGTAGGGCTAACTAACACCGGGGAGCTGTTTTTT. Its protein product is CASSVGLTNTGELFF.

By sample fraction, this clonotype is medium-sized. The chain is built from TRBV6-5 and TRBJ1-1; D perhaps matches TRBD1 (6 bases). Germline CDR1 is MNHEY and CDR2 is SVGAGI. V was cut by 2 bases and J by 2 bases, with 12 bases left in between. The CDR3 is 15 residues long. The CDR3 loop is CASSYHRDTNTEAFF. The CDR3 DNA reads as TGTGCCAGCAGTTACCATCGGGACACCAACACTGAAGCTTTCTTT.

This clonotype has at least ten counts. V gene TRBV3-1 combines with J gene TRBJ2-7; 7 positions agree with TRBD1. Germline CDR1 is LGHDT and CDR2 is YNNKEL (reference sequence). The V segment lost 1 base and the J segment 2 bases; nucleotides outside the gene matches: 5. This CDR3 comprises 15 residues. This chain's CDR3 is CASSQGVGTAYEQYF. CDR3 sequence (DNA): TGTGCCAGCAGCCAAGGTGTCGGGACAGCCTACGAGCAGTACTTC.

Relative to its sample, this clonotype is medium-sized (0.01 to 0.1%). CDR3 in amino acids: CASSIGQNLLKNIQYF. CDR3 sequence (DNA): TGTGCCAGCAGCATCGGACAGAACCTCTTAAAAAACATTCAGTACTTC. This chain links TRBV7-2 with TRBJ2-4, with a weak D call TRBD1 (6 bases). Trimming stripped 5 bases from V and 4 bases from J, with 18 bases between. CDR1 and CDR2 from the germline V gene are SGHTA and FQGNSA. The CDR3 is 16 amino acids.